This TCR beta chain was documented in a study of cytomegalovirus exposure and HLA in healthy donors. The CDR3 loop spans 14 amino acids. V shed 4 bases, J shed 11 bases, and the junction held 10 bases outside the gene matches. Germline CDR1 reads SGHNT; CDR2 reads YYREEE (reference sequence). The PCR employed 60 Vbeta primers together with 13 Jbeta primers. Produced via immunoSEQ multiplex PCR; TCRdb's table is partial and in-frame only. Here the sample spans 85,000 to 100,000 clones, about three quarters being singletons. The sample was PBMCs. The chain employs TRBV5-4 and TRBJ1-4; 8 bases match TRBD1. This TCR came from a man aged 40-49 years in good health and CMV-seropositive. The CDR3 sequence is CASSPNRTGCKLFF. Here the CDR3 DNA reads TGTGCCAGCAGCCCCAACAGGACAGGGTGTAAACTGTTTTTT.